The 5 T cell receptor beta chains given below trace back to one sample, sequenced in a study of neurological immune-mediated disorders. MiXCR was run by TCRdb on the 5' RACE reads, yielding one entry per CDR3 protein. Of some 46,000 distinct CDR3 sequences listed, roughly 4.4% are singletons. The sample consisted of PBMCs. Receptor source: a woman aged 55-70 years with multiple sclerosis.

The V gene is TRBV7-2, the J gene TRBJ2-5, with TRBD1 matching over 8 bases. CDR1 is SGHTA and CDR2 is FQGNSA in the germline V gene. CDR3 length: 16 residues. Losses at the gene ends were 2 bases for V and 4 bases for J; bases not matched to a gene: 9. The DNA for the CDR3 is TGTGCCAGCAGCTTATTCCTGCAGGGGGCAGGAGAGACCCAGTACTTC. Translation: CASSLFLQGAGETQYF. The full variable domain, completed using reference TRBV7-2 and TRBJ2-5, is GAGVSQSPSNKVTEKGKDVELRCDPISGHTALYWYRQSLGQGLEFLIYFQGNSAPDKSGLPSDRFSAERTGGSVSTLTIQRTQQEDSAVYLCASSLFLQGAGETQYFGPGTRLLVL.

This clonotype was seen ten or more times. The chain carries TRBV5-1 and TRBJ2-7; 7 bases agree with TRBD1. Germline V gene lookup returns CDR1 SGHRS and CDR2 YFSETQ. The CDR3 is 15 residues long. V was pared by 3 bases and J by 2 bases, with 8 bases of the junction left unmatched. CDR3 residues: CASSSRTGPAYEQYF. CDR3 bases: TGCGCCAGCAGCTCGAGGACAGGTCCCGCCTACGAGCAGTACTTC.

This clonotype has a count of ten or more. The CDR3 here is CSARVSTRPGYEQYV. The CDR3 nucleotides are TGCAGTGCTAGAGTTTCGACTAGACCTGGGTACGAGCAGTACGTC. V usage is TRBV20-1 and J usage is TRBJ2-7, with D perhaps TRBD2 (6 bases). CDR3 length: 15 amino acids. With 1 base removed from V and 4 bases from J, the gap between germline ends came to 17 bases. Germline CDR1 is DFQATT and CDR2 is SNEGSKA (reference sequence).

This clonotype was counted at least ten times. The chain links TRBV12-3 or TRBV12-4 to TRBJ1-1; D is uncertain. The V gene lost 1 base and the J gene lost 3 bases, with 6 bases spanning the gap. This CDR3 has 13 residues. The CDR3 sequence: CASSLVADTEAFF. The CDR3 DNA reads TGTGCCAGCAGTTTAGTGGCAGACACTGAAGCTTTCTTT.

This clonotype was recorded many times. The chain combines TRBV7-2 with TRBJ2-2; D call uncertain. V was clipped by 6 bases and J by 5 bases, with 4 bases between them. CDR1 is SGHTA and CDR2 is FQGNSA in the germline V gene. This CDR3 has 11 amino acids. The CDR3 DNA reads TGTGCCAGCAGAGATACCGGGGAGCTGTTTTTT. Translation: CASRDTGELFF. The entire variable domain, with the rest obtained from reference TRBV7-2 and TRBJ2-2, is as follows: GAGVSQSPSNKVTEKGKDVELRCDPISGHTALYWYRQSLGQGLEFLIYFQGNSAPDKSGLPSDRFSAERTGGSVSTLTIQRTQQEDSAVYLCASRDTGELFFGEGSRLTVL.